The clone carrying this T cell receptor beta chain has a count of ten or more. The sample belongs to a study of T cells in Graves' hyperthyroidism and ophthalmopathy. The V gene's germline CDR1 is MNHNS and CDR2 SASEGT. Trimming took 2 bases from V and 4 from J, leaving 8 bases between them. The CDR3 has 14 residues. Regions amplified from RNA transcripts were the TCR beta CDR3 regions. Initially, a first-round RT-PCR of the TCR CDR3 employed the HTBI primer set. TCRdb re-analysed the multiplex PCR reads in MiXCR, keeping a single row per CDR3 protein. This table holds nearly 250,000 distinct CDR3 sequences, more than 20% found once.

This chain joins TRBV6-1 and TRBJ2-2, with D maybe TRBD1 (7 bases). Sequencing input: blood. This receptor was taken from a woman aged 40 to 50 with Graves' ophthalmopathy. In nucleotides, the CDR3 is TGTGCCAGCAGTGAACAGGGGGGCACCGGGGAGCTGTTTTTT. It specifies CASSEQGGTGELFF.